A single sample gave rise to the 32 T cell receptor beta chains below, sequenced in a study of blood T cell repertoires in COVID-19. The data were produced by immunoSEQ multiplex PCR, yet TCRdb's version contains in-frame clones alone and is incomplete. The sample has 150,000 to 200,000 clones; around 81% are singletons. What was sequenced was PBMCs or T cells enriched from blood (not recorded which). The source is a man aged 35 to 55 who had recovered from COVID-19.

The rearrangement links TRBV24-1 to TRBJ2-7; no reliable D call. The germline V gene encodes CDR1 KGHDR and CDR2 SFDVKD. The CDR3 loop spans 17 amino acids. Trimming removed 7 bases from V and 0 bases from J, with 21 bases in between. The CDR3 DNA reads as TGTGCCACCAGCGTTTCATGTGAGCGCTATAGCTCCTACGAGCAGTACGTC. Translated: CATSVSCERYSSYEQYV.

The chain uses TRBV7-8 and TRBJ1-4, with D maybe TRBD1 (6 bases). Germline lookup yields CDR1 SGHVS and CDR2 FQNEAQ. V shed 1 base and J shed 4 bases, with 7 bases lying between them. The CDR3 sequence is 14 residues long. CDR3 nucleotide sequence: TGTGCCAGCAGCTTAGGAGGGGGTAATGAAAAACTGTTTTTT. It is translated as CASSLGGGNEKLFF.

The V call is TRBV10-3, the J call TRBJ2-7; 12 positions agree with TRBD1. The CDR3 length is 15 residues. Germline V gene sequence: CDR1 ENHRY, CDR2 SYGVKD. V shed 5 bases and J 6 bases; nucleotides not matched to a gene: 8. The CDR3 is CAISTGTGGIREQYF. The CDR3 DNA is TGTGCCATCAGTACCGGGACAGGGGGCATCCGCGAGCAGTACTTC.

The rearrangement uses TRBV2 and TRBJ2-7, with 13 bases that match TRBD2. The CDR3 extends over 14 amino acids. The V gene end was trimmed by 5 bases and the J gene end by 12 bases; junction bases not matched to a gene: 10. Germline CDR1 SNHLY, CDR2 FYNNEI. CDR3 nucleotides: TGTGCCAGCAGTCCTACTAGCGGGGGGGAGTTTCTGTACGTC. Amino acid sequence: CASSPTSGGEFLYV.

CDR3 amino acids: CASSLGQGASGYTF. DNA for the CDR3: TGTGCCAGCAGTTTGGGACAGGGGGCTTCTGGCTACACCTTC. The chain carries TRBV27 and TRBJ1-2; 12 nucleotides match TRBD1. The CDR3 spans 14 residues. Germline lookup yields CDR1 MNHEY and CDR2 SMNVEV (reference sequence). The trim removed 3 bases at V and 7 bases at J, leaving 3 bases unmatched.

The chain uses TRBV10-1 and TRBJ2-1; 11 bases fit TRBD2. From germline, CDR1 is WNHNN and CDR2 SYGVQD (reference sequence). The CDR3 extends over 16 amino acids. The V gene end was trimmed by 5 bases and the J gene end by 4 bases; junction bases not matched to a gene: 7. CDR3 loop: CASSTQLAGGYNEQFF. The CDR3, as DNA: TGCGCCAGCAGTACCCAGCTAGCGGGGGGTTACAATGAGCAGTTCTTC.

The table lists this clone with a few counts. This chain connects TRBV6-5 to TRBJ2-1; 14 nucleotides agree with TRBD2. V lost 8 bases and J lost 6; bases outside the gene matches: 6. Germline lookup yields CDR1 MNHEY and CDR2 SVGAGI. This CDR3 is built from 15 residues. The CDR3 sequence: CASGRTSGGFNEQFF. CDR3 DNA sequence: TGTGCCAGCGGGAGGACTAGCGGGGGGTTCAATGAGCAGTTCTTC.

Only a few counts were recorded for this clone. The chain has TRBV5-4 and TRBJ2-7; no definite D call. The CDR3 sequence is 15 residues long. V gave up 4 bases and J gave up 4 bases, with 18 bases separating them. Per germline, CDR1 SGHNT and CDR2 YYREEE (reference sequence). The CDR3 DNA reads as TGTGCCAGCAGCGCTCGGGTCCAACCTATATACGAGCAGTACTTC. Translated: CASSARVQPIYEQYF.

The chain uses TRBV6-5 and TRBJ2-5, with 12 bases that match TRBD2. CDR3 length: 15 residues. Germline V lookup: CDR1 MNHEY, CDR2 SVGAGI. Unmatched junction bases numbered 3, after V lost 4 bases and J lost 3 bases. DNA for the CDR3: TGTGCCAGCAGTTCGCCTAGCGGGGGGGAAGAGACCCAGTACTTC. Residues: CASSSPSGGEETQYF.

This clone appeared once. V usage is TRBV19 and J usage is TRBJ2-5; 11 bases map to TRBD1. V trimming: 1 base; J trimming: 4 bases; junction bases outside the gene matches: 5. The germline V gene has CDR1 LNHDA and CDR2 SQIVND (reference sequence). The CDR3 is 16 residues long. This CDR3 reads CASSIAFGTGGETQYF. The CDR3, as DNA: TGTGCCAGTAGTATAGCGTTCGGGACAGGGGGAGAGACCCAGTACTTC.

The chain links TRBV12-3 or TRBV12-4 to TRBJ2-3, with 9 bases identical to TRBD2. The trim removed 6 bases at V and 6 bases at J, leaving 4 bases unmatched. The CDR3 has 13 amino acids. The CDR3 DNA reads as TGTGCCAGCAGGGCGGGGGGGCCGGATACGCAGTATTTT. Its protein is CASRAGGPDTQYF.

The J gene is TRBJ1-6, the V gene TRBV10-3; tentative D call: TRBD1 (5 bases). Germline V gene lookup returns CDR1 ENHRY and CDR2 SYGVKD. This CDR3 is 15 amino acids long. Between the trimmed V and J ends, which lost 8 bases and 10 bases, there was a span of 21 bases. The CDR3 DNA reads TGTGCCATCCGCGGGGGGTGGGGGGGAAGCTCACCCCTCCACTTT. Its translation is CAIRGGWGGSSPLHF.

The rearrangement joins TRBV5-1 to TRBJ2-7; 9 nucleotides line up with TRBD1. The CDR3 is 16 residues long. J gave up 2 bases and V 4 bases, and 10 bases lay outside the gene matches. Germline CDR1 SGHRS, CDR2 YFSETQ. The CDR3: CASSVGGTGPTYEQYF. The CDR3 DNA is TGCGCCAGCAGCGTAGGAGGGACAGGGCCGACCTACGAGCAGTACTTC. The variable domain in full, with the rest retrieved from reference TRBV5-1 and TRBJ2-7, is KAGVTQTPRYLIKTRGQQVTLSCSPISGHRSVSWYQQTPGQGLQFLFEYFSETQRNKGNFPGRFSGRQFSNSRSEMNVSTLELGDSALYLCASSVGGTGPTYEQYFGPGTRLTVT.

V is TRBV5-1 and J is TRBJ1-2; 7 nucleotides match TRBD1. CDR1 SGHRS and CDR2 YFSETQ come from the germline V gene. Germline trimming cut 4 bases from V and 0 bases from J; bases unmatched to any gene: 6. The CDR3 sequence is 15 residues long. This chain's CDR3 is CASSRGQQTNYGYTF. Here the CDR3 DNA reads TGCGCCAGCAGCAGGGGACAGCAAACTAACTATGGCTACACCTTC.

The CDR3 spells CASSYSRGYEQFF. For the CDR3, the DNA is TGTGCCAGCAGCTACTCCCGGGGGTATGAGCAGTTCTTC. The rearrangement joins TRBV11-3 to TRBJ2-1; tentative D call: TRBD2 (6 bases). The V end was cut by 4 bases, the J end by 8 bases, with 12 bases between. Germline V gene data show CDR1 as SGHNT and CDR2 as YENEEA. This CDR3 has 13 amino acids.

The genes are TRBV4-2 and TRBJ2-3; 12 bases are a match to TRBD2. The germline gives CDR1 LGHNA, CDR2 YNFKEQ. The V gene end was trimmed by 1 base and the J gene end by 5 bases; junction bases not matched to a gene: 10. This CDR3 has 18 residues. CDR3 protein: CASSQGPQTSGGIDTQYF. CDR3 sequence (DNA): TGTGCCAGCAGCCAAGGACCTCAGACTAGCGGGGGTATAGATACGCAGTATTTT.

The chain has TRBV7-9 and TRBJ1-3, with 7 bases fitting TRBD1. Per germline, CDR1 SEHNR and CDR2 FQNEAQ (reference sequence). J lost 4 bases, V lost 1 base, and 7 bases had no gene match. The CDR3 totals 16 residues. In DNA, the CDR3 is TGTGCCAGCAGCTTAGGCACAGGGGCTAGGGGAAACACCATATATTTT. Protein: CASSLGTGARGNTIYF.

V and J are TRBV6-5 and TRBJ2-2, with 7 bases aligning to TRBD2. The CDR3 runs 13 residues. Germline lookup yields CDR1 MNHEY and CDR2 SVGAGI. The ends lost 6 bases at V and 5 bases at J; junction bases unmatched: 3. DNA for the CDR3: TGTGCCAGCAGGATGGGGGGGACCGGGGAGCTGTTTTTT. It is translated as CASRMGGTGELFF.

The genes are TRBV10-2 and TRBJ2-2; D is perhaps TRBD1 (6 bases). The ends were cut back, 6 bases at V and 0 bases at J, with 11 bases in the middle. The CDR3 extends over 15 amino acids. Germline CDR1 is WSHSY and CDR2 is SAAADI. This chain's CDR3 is CASRFTGTNTGELFF. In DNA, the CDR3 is TGCGCCAGCAGGTTCACAGGGACGAACACCGGGGAGCTGTTTTTT.

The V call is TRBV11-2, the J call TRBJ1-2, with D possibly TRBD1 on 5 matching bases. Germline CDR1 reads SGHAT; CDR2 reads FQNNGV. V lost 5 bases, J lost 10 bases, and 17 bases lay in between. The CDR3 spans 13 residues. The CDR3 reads CASSPSPRVDYTF. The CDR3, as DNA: TGTGCCAGCAGCCCCTCCCCCAGGGTCGACTACACCTTC.

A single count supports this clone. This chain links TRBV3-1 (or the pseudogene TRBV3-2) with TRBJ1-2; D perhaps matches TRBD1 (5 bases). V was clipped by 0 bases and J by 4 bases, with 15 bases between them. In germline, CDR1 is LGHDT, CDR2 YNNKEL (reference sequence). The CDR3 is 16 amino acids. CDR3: CASSQDRGFASYGYTF. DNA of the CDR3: TGTGCCAGCAGCCAAGATCGGGGGTTTGCTTCCTATGGCTACACCTTC.

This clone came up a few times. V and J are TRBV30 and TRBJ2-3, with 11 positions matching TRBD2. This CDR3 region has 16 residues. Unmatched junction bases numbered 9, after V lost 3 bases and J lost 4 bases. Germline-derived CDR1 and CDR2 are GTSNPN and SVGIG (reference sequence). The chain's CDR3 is CAWSSRLAGKSDTQYF. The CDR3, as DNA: TGTGCCTGGAGCTCCCGACTAGCGGGGAAGTCAGATACGCAGTATTTT.

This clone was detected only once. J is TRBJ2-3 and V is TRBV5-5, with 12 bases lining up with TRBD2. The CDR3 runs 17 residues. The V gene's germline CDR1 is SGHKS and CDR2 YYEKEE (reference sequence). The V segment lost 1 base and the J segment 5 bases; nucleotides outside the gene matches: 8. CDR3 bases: TGTGCCAGCAGCTTGATGGCTAGCGGGGGGGTATTAGATACGCAGTATTTT. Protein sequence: CASSLMASGGVLDTQYF.

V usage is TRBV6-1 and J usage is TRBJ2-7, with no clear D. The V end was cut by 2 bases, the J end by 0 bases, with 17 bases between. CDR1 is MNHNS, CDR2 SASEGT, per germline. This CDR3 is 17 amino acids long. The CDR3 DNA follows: TGTGCCAGCAGTGAACGAGGTCTGGCGCCCTACTCCTACGAGCAGTACGTC. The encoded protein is CASSERGLAPYSYEQYV.

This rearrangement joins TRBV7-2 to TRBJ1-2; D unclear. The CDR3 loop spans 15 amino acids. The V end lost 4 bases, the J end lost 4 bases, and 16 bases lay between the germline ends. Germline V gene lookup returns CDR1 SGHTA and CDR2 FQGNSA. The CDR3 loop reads CASSYLGSGSYGYTF. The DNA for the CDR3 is TGTGCCAGCAGCTATTTGGGTTCTGGGAGCTATGGCTACACCTTC.

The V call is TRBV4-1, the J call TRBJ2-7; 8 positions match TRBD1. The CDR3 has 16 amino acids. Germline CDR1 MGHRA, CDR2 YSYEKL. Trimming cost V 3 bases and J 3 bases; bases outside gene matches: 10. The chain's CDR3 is CASSQAQWDRFYEQYV. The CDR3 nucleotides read TGCGCCAGCAGCCAGGCTCAGTGGGACAGGTTCTACGAGCAGTACGTC.

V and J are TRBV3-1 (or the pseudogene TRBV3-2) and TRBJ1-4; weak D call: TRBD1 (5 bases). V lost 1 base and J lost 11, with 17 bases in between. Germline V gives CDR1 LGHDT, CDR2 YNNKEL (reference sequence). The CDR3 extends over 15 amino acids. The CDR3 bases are TGTGCCAGCAGCCAAGCTGGGGCGCTGAATGGGAAACTGTTTTTT. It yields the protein CASSQAGALNGKLFF.

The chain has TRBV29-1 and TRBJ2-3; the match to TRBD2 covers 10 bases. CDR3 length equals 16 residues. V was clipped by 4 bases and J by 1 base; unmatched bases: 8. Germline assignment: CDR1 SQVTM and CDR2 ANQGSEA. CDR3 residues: CSVVRSGGLRTDTQYF. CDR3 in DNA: TGCAGCGTTGTCCGTAGCGGGGGGTTACGCACAGATACGCAGTATTTT.

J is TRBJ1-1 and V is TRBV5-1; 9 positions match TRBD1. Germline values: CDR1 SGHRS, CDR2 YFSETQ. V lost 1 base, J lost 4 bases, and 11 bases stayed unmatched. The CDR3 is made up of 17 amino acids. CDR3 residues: CASSLTGTGRGGTEAFF. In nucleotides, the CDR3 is TGCGCCAGCAGCTTGACCGGGACAGGGCGTGGGGGCACTGAAGCTTTCTTT.

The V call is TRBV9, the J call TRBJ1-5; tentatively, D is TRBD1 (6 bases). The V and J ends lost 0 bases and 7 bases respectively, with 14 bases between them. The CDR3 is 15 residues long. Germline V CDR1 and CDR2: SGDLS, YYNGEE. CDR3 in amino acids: CASSVEATGGQPQHF. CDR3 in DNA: TGTGCCAGCAGCGTAGAGGCGACAGGCGGGCAGCCCCAGCATTTT.

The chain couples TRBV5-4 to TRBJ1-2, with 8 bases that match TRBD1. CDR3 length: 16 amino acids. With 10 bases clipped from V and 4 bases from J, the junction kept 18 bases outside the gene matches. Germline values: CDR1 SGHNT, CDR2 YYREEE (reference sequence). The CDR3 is CAGGDYGTGILYGYTF. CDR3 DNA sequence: TGTGCCGGGGGTGACTATGGGACAGGAATCCTCTATGGCTACACCTTC.

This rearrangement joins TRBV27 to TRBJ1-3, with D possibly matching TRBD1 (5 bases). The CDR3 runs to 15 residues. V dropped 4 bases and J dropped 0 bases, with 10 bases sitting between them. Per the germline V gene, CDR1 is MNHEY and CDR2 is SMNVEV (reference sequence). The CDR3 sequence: CASSSDMSSGNTIYF. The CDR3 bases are TGTGCCAGCAGTTCGGACATGAGCTCTGGAAACACCATATATTTT.